The 3 T cell receptor beta chains in this list originate from one sample, sequenced in a study of T-cell memory formation after mild COVID-19. MiXCR was run by TCRdb on the 5' RACE reads, yielding one entry per CDR3 protein. The sample holds about 350,000 distinct CDR3 sequences, 20% to 25% seen once. Input material: PBMCs or a T cell subset sorted from them (not recorded which). These receptors were taken from a man aged 18 to 29 who had mild COVID-19 (a few samples of this study predate the infection). Cell type and time point are not known.

V gene TRBV7-2 combines with J gene TRBJ2-1; the match to TRBD2 covers 12 bases. Germline V gene lookup returns CDR1 SGHTA and CDR2 FQGNSA. The V and J ends lost 5 bases and 6 bases, in that order; junction bases with no gene match: 5. This CDR3 has 15 residues. The CDR3 DNA follows: TGTGCCAGCAGCCGTGCTAGCGGGGGGGCCAATGAGCAGTTCTTC. Residues: CASSRASGGANEQFF. Full variable domain (remainder filled in from reference TRBV7-2 and TRBJ2-1): GAGVSQSPSNKVTEKGKDVELRCDPISGHTALYWYRQSLGQGLEFLIYFQGNSAPDKSGLPSDRFSAERTGGSVSTLTIQRTQQEDSAVYLCASSRASGGANEQFFGPGTRLTVL.

The V call is TRBV24-1, the J call TRBJ2-3; 9 bases fit TRBD2. Germline V gene lookup returns CDR1 KGHDR and CDR2 SFDVKD. The CDR3 runs 17 residues. Trimming took 0 bases from V and 2 from J; bases not matched to a gene: 5. CDR3 loop: CATSDLTLAGTTDTQYF. The DNA of the CDR3 is TGTGCCACCAGTGATTTGACTCTAGCGGGGACCACAGATACGCAGTATTTT.

The V gene is TRBV7-2, the J gene TRBJ2-1; TRBD2 is a possible D gene (6 bases). Germline values: CDR1 SGHTA, CDR2 FQGNSA. The CDR3 runs 13 residues. V was trimmed by 2 bases and J by 10 bases, leaving 12 bases between them. The DNA of the CDR3 is TGTGCCAGCAGCTTATTTAGCGGAGGAGAGCAGTTCTTC. Translating gives CASSLFSGGEQFF.